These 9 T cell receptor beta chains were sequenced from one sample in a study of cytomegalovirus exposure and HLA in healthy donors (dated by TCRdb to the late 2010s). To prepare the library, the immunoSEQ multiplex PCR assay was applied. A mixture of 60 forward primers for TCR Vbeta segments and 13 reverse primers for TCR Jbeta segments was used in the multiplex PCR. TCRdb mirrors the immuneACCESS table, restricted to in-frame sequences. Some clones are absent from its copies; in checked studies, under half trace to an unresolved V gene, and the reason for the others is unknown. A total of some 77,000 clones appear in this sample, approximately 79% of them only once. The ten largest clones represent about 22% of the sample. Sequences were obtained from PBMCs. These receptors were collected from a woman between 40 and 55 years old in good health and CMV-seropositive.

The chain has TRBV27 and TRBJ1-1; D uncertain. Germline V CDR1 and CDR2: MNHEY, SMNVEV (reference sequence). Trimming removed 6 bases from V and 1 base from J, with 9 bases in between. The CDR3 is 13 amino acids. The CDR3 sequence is CASSWAGNTEAFF. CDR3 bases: TGTGCCAGCAGCTGGGCGGGGAACACTGAAGCTTTCTTT.

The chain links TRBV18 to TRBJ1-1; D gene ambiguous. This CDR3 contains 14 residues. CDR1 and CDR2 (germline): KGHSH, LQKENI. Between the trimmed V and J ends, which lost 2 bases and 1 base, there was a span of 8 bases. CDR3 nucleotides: TGTGCCAGCTCACCAATAGGGAGGAACACTGAAGCTTTCTTT. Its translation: CASSPIGRNTEAFF.

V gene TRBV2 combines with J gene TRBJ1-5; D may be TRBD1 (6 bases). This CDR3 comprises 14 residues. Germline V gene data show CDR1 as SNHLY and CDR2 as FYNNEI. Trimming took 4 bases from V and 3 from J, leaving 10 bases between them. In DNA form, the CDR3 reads TGTGCCAGCAGTGTCAGACAGGTCAATCAGCCCCAGCATTTT. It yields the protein CASSVRQVNQPQHF.

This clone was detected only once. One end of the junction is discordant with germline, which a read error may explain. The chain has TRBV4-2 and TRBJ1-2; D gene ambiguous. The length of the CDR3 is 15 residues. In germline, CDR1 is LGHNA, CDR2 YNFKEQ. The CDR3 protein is CASSQEAEGSYDYTF. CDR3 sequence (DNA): TGTGCCAGCAGCCAAGAAGCCGAGGGATCTTATGACTACACCTTC.

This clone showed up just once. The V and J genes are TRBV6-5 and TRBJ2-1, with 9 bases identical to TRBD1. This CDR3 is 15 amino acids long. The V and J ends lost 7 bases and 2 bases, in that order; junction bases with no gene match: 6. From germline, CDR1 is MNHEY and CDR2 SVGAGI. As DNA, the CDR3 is TGTGCCAGCAAAACCACAGGGGGCCCCTACAATGAGCAGTTCTTC. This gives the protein CASKTTGGPYNEQFF.

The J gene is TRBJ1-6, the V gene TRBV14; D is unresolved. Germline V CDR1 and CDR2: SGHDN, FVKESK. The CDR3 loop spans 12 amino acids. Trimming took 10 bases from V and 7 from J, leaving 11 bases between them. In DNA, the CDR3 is TGTGCCAATACAGAGAAGAATTCACCCCTCCACTTT. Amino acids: CANTEKNSPLHF.

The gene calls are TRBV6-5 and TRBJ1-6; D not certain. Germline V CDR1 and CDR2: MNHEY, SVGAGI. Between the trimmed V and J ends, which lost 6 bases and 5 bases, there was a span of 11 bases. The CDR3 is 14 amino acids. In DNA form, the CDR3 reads TGTGCCAGCAGGGTGGACTCGAATAATTCACCCCTCCACTTT. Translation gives CASRVDSNNSPLHF.

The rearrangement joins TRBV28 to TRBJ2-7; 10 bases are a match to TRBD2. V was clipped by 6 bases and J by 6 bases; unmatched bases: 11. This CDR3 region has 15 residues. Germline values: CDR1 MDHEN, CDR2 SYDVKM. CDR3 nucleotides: TGTGCCAGCAGAGACACTAGCGGGAACCTGCTCGAGCAGTACTTC. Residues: CASRDTSGNLLEQYF.

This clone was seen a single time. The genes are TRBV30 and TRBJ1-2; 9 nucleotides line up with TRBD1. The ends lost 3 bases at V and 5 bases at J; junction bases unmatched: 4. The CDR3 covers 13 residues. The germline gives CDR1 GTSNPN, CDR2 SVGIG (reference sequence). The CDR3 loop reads CAWRRGQGYGYTF. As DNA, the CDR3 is TGTGCCTGGAGACGTGGACAGGGGTATGGCTACACCTTC.